The clone carrying this T cell receptor (beta chain) was observed many times. The sample comes from a study of tumor-infiltrating lymphocytes in primary liver carcinoma. About the study: The cohort included men and women aged 30 to 69 years. Samples gave roughly 3.65 to 8 million productive TCRbeta reads, similar across tissue types.

Between roughly 20 and 32 mg of unsorted bulk tissue served as the source from which RNA and DNA were co-extracted. The input was around 530 ng total RNA; TCR beta cDNA was made from it with a constant-region primer. Three nested multiplex PCR rounds, a slightly modified ARM-PCR method, built the TCR beta libraries. TCRdb used MiXCR to reprocess the multiplex PCR reads, holding one entry per CDR3 protein. Among 40,000 to 55,000 distinct CDR3 sequences, approximately 80% were seen once, and the ten largest hold around a quarter. The receptor was derived from a man between 40 and 49 years old with primary liver carcinoma and hepatitis B virus infection. The source material was liver tumor tissue from sampling region 5. As for subset: tumor region T5, tumor centre.

CDR3 sequence (DNA): TGTGCCAGCAGTTTTGAGCTGGATGAGCAGTTCTTC. This encodes CASSFELDEQFF. The genes are TRBV28 and TRBJ2-1; D unresolved. The CDR3 consists of 12 residues. Germline V CDR1 and CDR2: MDHEN, SYDVKM. V was shortened by 3 bases and J by 8 bases, with 8 bases between the two germline ends. The variable domain in full, completed from reference TRBV28 and TRBJ2-1, reads DVKVTQSSRYLVKRTGEKVFLECVQDMDHENMFWYRQDPGLGLRLIYFSYDVKMKEKGDIPEGYSVSREKKERFSLILESASTNQTSMYLCASSFELDEQFFGPGTRLTVL.